This record looks at one T cell receptor (beta chain) sequence and its context. The antigen is undetermined. These data come from a study of T-cell memory formation after mild COVID-19. Overall study findings and caveats: Pre-infection memory carried some responding clones, suggesting that cross-reactive memory joined.

TCRdb re-analysed the 5' RACE reads in MiXCR, keeping a single row per CDR3 protein. The sample has a few hundred thousand distinct CDR3 sequences, around a quarter seen once. This CDR3 is built from 15 residues. Germline V gene lookup returns CDR1 DFQATT and CDR2 SNEGSKA (reference sequence). The V end lost 3 bases, the J end lost 4 bases, and 13 bases lay between the germline ends. What was sequenced was PBMCs or a T cell subset sorted from them (not recorded which). The rearrangement joins TRBV20-1 to TRBJ2-6; a weak D match, TRBD2 (5 bases). This clonotype was obtained from an adult woman who had mild COVID-19 (a few samples of this study predate the infection). Cell type and time point are not known. CDR3 sequence reads: CSASPGMSGANVLTF. The CDR3 DNA is TGCAGTGCTAGCCCGGGAATGAGCGGGGCCAACGTCCTGACTTTC.